The rows below give T cell receptor beta chains drawn from one sample of a study of cytomegalovirus exposure and HLA in healthy donors. The data were produced by immunoSEQ multiplex PCR, yet TCRdb's version contains in-frame clones alone and is incomplete. The sample contains around 94,000 clones, over 60% of which appear only once. The sequenced sample consisted of PBMCs. All receptors derive from a man aged 25-45 years in good health and CMV-seronegative. CDR3s include the opening cysteine and the closing phenylalanine or tryptophan. D genes are given only for firm matches. The size of a clone is reported for some rows only, either as once, few or many, or as a class for expanded clones.

v_call	d_call	j_call	clone_size	cdr3_nt	cdr3_aa
TRBV11-3	TRBD1	TRBJ2-1	once	TGTGCCAGCAGCCAGGGGGATGAGCAGTTCTTC	CASSQGDEQFF
TRBV7-9	TRBD2	TRBJ2-7	NA	TGTGCCAGCAGCCGGACTAGCGGGAGTTTATACGAGCAGTACTTC	CASSRTSGSLYEQYF
TRBV5-4	NA	TRBJ2-3	few	TGTGCCAGCAGCTTGAGTCAGGGGGGCCCAGATACGCAGTATTTT	CASSLSQGGPDTQYF
TRBV5-5	TRBD1	TRBJ1-3	NA	TGTGCCAGCAGCCGTTTCGGGACAGGGCGCTCTGGAAACACCATATATTTT	CASSRFGTGRSGNTIYF
TRBV5-6	NA	TRBJ1-2	once	TGTGCCAGCAGCCGGTTGGGGGGAACGGTTGGCTACACCTTC	CASSRLGGTVGYTF
TRBV5-1	TRBD2	TRBJ2-5	few	TGCGCCAGCAGTCGGACTAGCGGCCCAGTAGCCCAGTACTTC	CASSRTSGPVAQYF
TRBV11-2	NA	TRBJ2-7	NA	TGTGCCAGCAGCACTAGTTATCTGGGTCTAACCTACGAGCAGTACTTC	CASSTSYLGLTYEQYF
TRBV2	TRBD1	TRBJ2-1	NA	TGTGCCAAAACAGGGGGAATCTCCTACAATGAGCAGTTCTTC	CAKTGGISYNEQFF
TRBV23-1	TRBD1	TRBJ2-7	NA	TGCGCCAGCAGTCGACCGGGACAGGGACCCTACGAGCAGTACTTC	CASSRPGQGPYEQYF
TRBV28	NA	TRBJ2-7	few	TGTGCCAGCAGTCCTACCCACCCGGGTTTCTCCTACGAGCAGTACTTC	CASSPTHPGFSYEQYF